This note documents a single T cell receptor beta chain sequence. Antigen specificity is unknown. Profiled with immunoSEQ multiplex PCR; TCRdb holds only in-frame clones, not every one. The sample yields approximately 100,000 clones, 85% to 90% seen once. This sample was taken from a study of T cell responses to AZD1222 COVID-19 vaccine. Germline assignment: CDR1 SGDLS and CDR2 YYNGEE. The CDR3 contains 14 residues. V was clipped by 4 bases and J by 1 base, with 8 bases between them. The study, taken as a whole, reports: Vaccine-related CD4 TCRs covered spike, predominating at 160-218 and 743-854.

This chain joins TRBV9 and TRBJ2-2, with D perhaps matching TRBD2 (5 bases). The sequencing used peripheral blood, collected on day 0 of AZD1222 vaccination. This sequence originates from an adult in good health. The CDR3 loop reads CASSSSGNTGELFF. CDR3 coding DNA: TGTGCCAGCAGCTCGAGCGGGAACACCGGGGAGCTGTTTTTT.